The 17 T cell receptor beta chains below come from one sample, sequenced in a study of blood T cell repertoires in COVID-19. Data came from immunoSEQ multiplex PCR; TCRdb stores just in-frame clones and leaves some out. The sample contains approximately 170,000 clones, 84% of which appear only once. Sequencing was carried out using peripheral blood. The source is a human donor with acute or convalescent COVID-19. The donor label of this sample is uncertain.

This clone showed up just once. The rearrangement links TRBV2 to TRBJ2-1, with a possible D match to TRBD2 (6 bases). The V end lost 7 bases, the J end lost 0 bases, and 7 bases lay between the germline ends. The CDR3 contains 13 residues. CDR1 and CDR2 (germline): SNHLY, FYNNEI. The chain's CDR3 is CASTGGSYNEQFF. DNA of the CDR3: TGTGCCAGCACCGGGGGCTCCTACAATGAGCAGTTCTTC. Supplemented by reference TRBV2 and TRBJ2-1, the full variable domain reads EPEVTQTPSHQVTQMGQEVILRCVPISNHLYFYWYRQILGQKVEFLVSFYNNEISEKSEIFDDQFSVERPDGSNFTLKIRSTKLEDSAMYFCASTGGSYNEQFFGPGTRLTVL.

The rearrangement joins TRBV4-1 to TRBJ1-2; D is perhaps TRBD1 (6 bases). This CDR3 spans 14 amino acids. Germline CDR1 is MGHRA and CDR2 is YSYEKL. With 1 base removed from V and 2 bases from J, the gap between germline ends came to 8 bases. The CDR3 region is CASSQGQANYGYTF. The CDR3 bases are TGCGCCAGCAGCCAAGGACAGGCGAACTATGGCTACACCTTC.

The chain couples TRBV19 to TRBJ1-5, with D possibly being TRBD1 (6 bases). V was cut by 2 bases and J by 11 bases, with 10 bases left in between. Germline V lookup: CDR1 LNHDA, CDR2 SQIVND (reference sequence). The length of the CDR3 is 12 residues. The CDR3 sequence: CASSIRGGTQHF. CDR3 DNA: TGTGCCAGTAGTATAAGGGGGGGAACCCAGCATTTT.

J is TRBJ2-7 and V is TRBV11-3; 12 bases are a match to TRBD2. This CDR3 comprises 17 residues. V dropped 3 bases and J dropped 0; count of bases not matched to a gene: 6. The germline CDR1 and CDR2 sequences are SGHNT and YENEEA. CDR3 nucleotides: TGTGCCAGCAGCTTGGGGACTAGCGGGCAGAGCTCCTACGAGCAGTACTTC. This encodes CASSLGTSGQSSYEQYF.

The chain couples TRBV5-1 to TRBJ2-3; TRBD2 might be the D (6 bases). The CDR3 extends over 14 amino acids. V was clipped by 4 bases and J by 8 bases, with 17 bases between them. Germline values: CDR1 SGHRS, CDR2 YFSETQ. The CDR3, as DNA: TGCGCCAGCAGCGACCTACCGGGAGAGGGTACGCAGTATTTT. Translation: CASSDLPGEGTQYF.

The genes are TRBV5-1 and TRBJ2-5; maybe TRBD1 (6 bases). The CDR3 spans 14 residues. Trimming removed 0 bases from V and 4 bases from J, with 10 bases in between. In germline, CDR1 is SGHRS, CDR2 YFSETQ. The CDR3, as DNA: TGCGCCAGCAGCTTGGCCATGGGGGCAGAGACCCAGTACTTC. It yields the protein CASSLAMGAETQYF.

The genes are TRBV3-1 (or the pseudogene TRBV3-2) and TRBJ1-2; 10 bases map to TRBD1. J gave up 8 bases and V 4 bases, and 7 bases lay outside the gene matches. CDR1 LGHDT and CDR2 YNNKEL come from the germline V gene (reference sequence). The CDR3 runs to 14 residues. CDR3 loop: CASSRGTGAGGYTF. CDR3 bases: TGTGCCAGCAGCCGCGGGACAGGGGCCGGGGGCTACACCTTC.

The chain couples TRBV19 to TRBJ1-2; 11 positions match TRBD1. CDR1 LNHDA and CDR2 SQIVND come from the germline V gene (reference sequence). Unmatched junction bases numbered 14, after V lost 6 bases and J lost 8 bases. This CDR3 is built from 16 residues. CDR3 bases: TGTGCCAGTAGCCCCACCAAAGGGGACAGGGGGAGAGGCTACACCTTC. Protein: CASSPTKGDRGRGYTF.

The CDR3, as DNA: TGTGCCAGCAGTCAAGGCAGGGGGCAAGGCACAGATACGCAGTATTTT. Translating gives CASSQGRGQGTDTQYF. This chain connects TRBV6-6 to TRBJ2-3; 8 bases map to TRBD1. Germline V gene data show CDR1 as MNHNY and CDR2 as SVGAGI (reference sequence). CDR3 length equals 16 residues. V was pared by 5 bases and J by 1 base, with 8 bases of the junction left unmatched.

V and J are TRBV7-3 and TRBJ2-1, with 7 bases that match TRBD2. V lost 2 bases and J lost 5; bases outside the gene matches: 6. CDR1 and CDR2 (germline): SGHTA, FQGTGA. CDR3 length: 15 amino acids. CDR3 loop: CASSLGGRDHNEQFF. The CDR3 DNA reads as TGTGCCAGCAGCTTAGGAGGGAGGGACCACAATGAGCAGTTCTTC.

This chain links TRBV7-8 with TRBJ2-7; 11 bases map to TRBD1. The CDR3 has 16 residues. V gave up 4 bases and J gave up 5 bases; unmatched junction bases: 10. Germline loops: CDR1 SGHVS, CDR2 FQNEAQ. CDR3 nucleotides: TGTGCCAGCAGCTCAAGGACAGGGGGCTTTTTGGACGAGCAGTACTTC. Translating it yields CASSSRTGGFLDEQYF.

The CDR3 nucleotides are TGTGCCAGCAGCACCATGGGGACTCGCACAGATACGCAGTATTTT. It is translated as CASSTMGTRTDTQYF. The chain recombines TRBV9 with TRBJ2-3, with D possibly matching TRBD2 (6 bases). The germline CDR1 and CDR2 sequences are SGDLS and YYNGEE. The germline V and J ends were trimmed by 4 bases and 1 base, with 13 bases remaining between them. The length of the CDR3 is 15 residues.

V usage is TRBV5-1 and J usage is TRBJ2-1; 13 bases agree with TRBD2. The CDR3 is 16 residues long. V lost 1 base, J lost 8 bases, and 6 bases stayed unmatched. Looked up from germline, CDR1 is SGHRS and CDR2 is YFSETQ. The CDR3 here is CASSLTSGRAGDEQFF. As DNA, the CDR3 is TGCGCCAGCAGCTTGACTAGCGGGAGGGCGGGGGATGAGCAGTTCTTC.

The chain combines TRBV15 with TRBJ2-3, with D uncertain. This CDR3 contains 14 residues. V dropped 3 bases and J dropped 5 bases, with 12 bases sitting between them. CDR1 and CDR2 from the germline V gene are LNHNV and YYDKDF (reference sequence). The CDR3 DNA follows: TGTGCCACCAGCAGTGGGCAGGATATAGATACGCAGTATTTT. Protein: CATSSGQDIDTQYF.

This sequence joins TRBV6-5 and TRBJ2-7; 8 bases map to TRBD1. The CDR3 totals 14 residues. Germline loops: CDR1 MNHEY, CDR2 SVGAGI. With 6 bases clipped from V and 6 bases from J, the junction kept 10 bases outside the gene matches. CDR3 loop: CASSLAETGVEQYF. Written as DNA, the CDR3 is TGTGCCAGCAGCCTAGCCGAGACAGGGGTCGAGCAGTACTTC.

J is TRBJ1-1 and V is TRBV4-2; TRBD1 is a possible D gene (6 bases). In germline, CDR1 is LGHNA, CDR2 YNFKEQ. The CDR3 is 16 amino acids. Deletions cut 5 bases from V and 1 base from J, with 17 bases between. Written as DNA, the CDR3 is TGTGCCAGCAGCGGGGGGCGGGGGCAAACGAACACTGAAGCTTTCTTT. Protein: CASSGGRGQTNTEAFF.

The chain employs TRBV5-1 and TRBJ2-1, with 7 bases lining up with TRBD2. The CDR3 has 15 residues. Trimming at V came to 4 bases and at J to 5 bases, leaving 9 bases not matched to a gene. Germline values: CDR1 SGHRS, CDR2 YFSETQ. CDR3 sequence: CASSQRLAANNEQFF. The CDR3 DNA reads as TGCGCCAGCAGCCAACGGCTAGCGGCCAACAATGAGCAGTTCTTC.